Presented here are 28 T cell receptor beta chains from one specimen sequenced in a study of CD8+ T cells in alopecia areata. Sequencing used cDNA as its template, made by extracting RNA and reverse transcribing it. Clones were read by immunoSEQ multiplex PCR, and TCRdb kept only the in-frame ones, dropping some. The sample shows approximately 110,000 clones, none of them appearing just once. The sample comprised lesional skin. The receptors here all came from a C3H/HeJ mouse with alopecia areata. MHC haplotype of the strain: H2-k.

A word on this clone: The gene symbols are mouse symbols. The read stops 4 residues short of the end of the CDR3; the missing end is completed from the germline J gene. At the DNA level, this CDR3 is encoded by other sequences in the same sample as well. The chain uses TRBV1 and TRBJ1-4; D may be TRBD1 (6 bases). The V and J ends lost 1 base and 6 bases respectively, with 9 bases between them. This CDR3 comprises 14 residues. Germline V lookup: CDR1 NSQYPW, CDR2 LRSPGD (reference sequence). Here the CDR3 reads CTCSAGGRDERLFF. CDR3 DNA, as far as it was read: TGCACCTGCAGTGCAGGGGGGCGCGACGAA.

This clone was picked up a small number of times. Germline and genes here are mouse. Coverage ceases 4 residues before the CDR3 finishes, and the germline J gene fills in the end. The chain has TRBV16 and TRBJ2-7; 8 nucleotides line up with TRBD2. Germline V CDR1 and CDR2: SGHSA, FRNQAP. The CDR3 is 13 residues long. The sequenced CDR3 bases are TGTGCAAGCAGTCCAGACTGGGGATAT. Translating it yields CASSPDWGY. From start to end, the CDR3 is CASSPDWGYEQYF.

This clone was counted only a few times. Germline and genes here are mouse. The read gets to within 4 residues of the CDR3 end, and the germline J gene fills in the rest. The chain couples TRBV13-3 to TRBJ2-3; TRBD2 aligns across 14 bases. This CDR3 has 16 amino acids. Germline V gene data show CDR1 as NNHDY and CDR2 as SYVADS. V trimming: 7 bases; J trimming: 3 bases; junction bases outside the gene matches: 7. Incomplete CDR3 DNA: TGTGCCAGCGGCGGGACTGGGGGGGCGCGCGCAGAA. Translating gives CASGGTGGARAE. The whole CDR3 reads CASGGTGGARAETLYF.

Points on this clone: Gene names and germline match the mouse. Read coverage stops 4 residues before the CDR3 terminus; the germline J gene supplies the remainder. The sample has other DNA sequences that encode this CDR3 too. The rearrangement uses TRBV13-3 and TRBJ2-5; TRBD2 aligns across 10 bases. Germline values: CDR1 NNHDY, CDR2 SYVADS. The CDR3 runs 14 residues. CDR3 DNA (partial): TGTGCCAGCAGCCTCACTGGGGGGGAAGAC. It is translated as CASSLTGGED. The complete CDR3 sequence is CASSLTGGEDTQYF.

Comment on this clone: Gene names follow the mouse nomenclature. The DNA ends 4 residues before the CDR3 does, and the rest of the CDR3 is filled in from the germline J gene. The J gene is TRBJ2-1, the V gene TRBV13-1, with 13 bases matching TRBD2. The length of the CDR3 is 17 residues. The germline gives CDR1 NSHNY, CDR2 SYGAGN. CDR3 DNA, as far as it was read: TGTGCCAGCAGTGATCCCGGACTGGGGGGGCGCGACGCT. This sequence encodes CASSDPGLGGRDA. The full CDR3 protein reads CASSDPGLGGRDAEQFF.

This clone was observed a handful of times. Genes and germline are mouse. The read stops 4 residues short of the end of the CDR3; the missing end is completed from the germline J gene. The gene calls are TRBV31 and TRBJ2-1; 10 positions match TRBD1. The CDR3 is made up of 14 amino acids. Germline CDR1 reads GKSSPN; CDR2 reads SITVG. The junction had 2 bases not matched to a gene; V was cut back by 0 bases and J by 6 bases. The CDR3 sequence: CAWSLGTGVAEQFF. The covered CDR3 bases are TGTGCCTGGAGTCTAGGGACAGGGGTTGCT.

This clone was seen a few times. Gene names refer to mouse genes. The CDR3 is cut off 4 residues early in the read; its end comes from the germline J gene. The V and J genes are TRBV1 and TRBJ1-4; unclear D gene. The V end lost 3 bases, the J end lost 5 bases, and 7 bases lay between the germline ends. The CDR3 covers 13 residues. The germline gives CDR1 NSQYPW, CDR2 LRSPGD (reference sequence). CDR3 DNA (partial): TGCACCTGCAGTGCTCCCCAGAACGAA. Encoded protein: CTCSAPQNE. The CDR3 in its entirety is CTCSAPQNERLFF.

This clone has a handful of counts. The listed genes are named as in mouse. Read data end 4 residues before the CDR3 end; the end is taken from the germline J gene. V and J are TRBV13-2 and TRBJ2-1, with D perhaps TRBD1 (6 bases). CDR3 length: 16 amino acids. Germline assignment: CDR1 NNHNN and CDR2 SYGAGS (reference sequence). Deletions cut 2 bases from V and 0 bases from J, with 12 bases between. The covered CDR3 bases are TGTGCCAGCGGTGACTCCGGGACACCTAACTATGCT. The encoded protein is CASGDSGTPNYA. The whole CDR3 protein reads CASGDSGTPNYAEQFF.

About this clone: These gene names are mouse names. Read coverage stops 4 residues before the CDR3 terminus; the germline J gene supplies the remainder. This rearrangement joins TRBV1 to TRBJ2-1; tentatively, D is TRBD1 (6 bases). Germline loops: CDR1 NSQYPW, CDR2 LRSPGD (reference sequence). The length of the CDR3 is 14 residues. Trimming pared 1 base from V and 5 bases from J, leaving 9 bases between. The CDR3 bases that were read are TGCACCTGCAGTGCAGCCCCAGGGGATGCT. It encodes CTCSAAPGDA. The full-length CDR3 reads as CTCSAAPGDAEQFF.

With respect to this clone: Gene names and germline match the mouse. From the germline J gene comes the end of the CDR3, since the read stops 4 residues before it. This rearrangement joins TRBV13-1 to TRBJ2-7, with TRBD2 identical over 7 bases. Germline assignment: CDR1 NSHNY and CDR2 SYGAGN. This CDR3 spans 13 amino acids. Losses at the gene ends were 6 bases for V and 0 bases for J; bases not matched to a gene: 3. The CDR3 region is CASKLGNSYEQYF. The CDR3 DNA, read in part, is TGTGCCAGCAAACTGGGGAACTCCTAT.

This clone has a handful of counts. Gene names follow the mouse nomenclature. The read halts 4 residues ahead of the CDR3 end, with the missing end drawn from the germline J gene. This chain links TRBV19 with TRBJ2-7; 8 nucleotides line up with TRBD1. The CDR3 runs to 13 residues. Germline-derived CDR1 and CDR2 are FNHDT and SITEND (reference sequence). CDR3 residues: CASSKDREYEQYF. The part of the CDR3 DNA that was read is TGTGCCAGCAGTAAGGACAGGGAGTAT. The full variable domain, in which reference TRBV19 and TRBJ2-7 provide the parts outside the CDR3, is GGIITQTPKFLIGQEGQKLTLKCQQNFNHDTMYWYRQDSGKGLRLIYYSITENDLQKGDLSEGYDASREKKSSFSLTVTSAQKNEMAVFLCASSKDREYEQYFGPGTRLTVL.

This clone was detected a few times. These gene names are mouse names. Sequencing ends 4 residues short of the CDR3 end; the germline J gene provides the rest. The chain links TRBV13-2 to TRBJ2-7; 9 bases are a match to TRBD2. The CDR3 runs 16 residues. V dropped 0 bases and J dropped 0; count of bases not matched to a gene: 4. From germline, CDR1 is NNHNN and CDR2 SYGAGS (reference sequence). This chain's CDR3 is CASGDATGGPSYEQYF. CDR3 bases read: TGTGCCAGCGGTGATGCAACTGGGGGGCCCTCCTAT.

This clone was detected only a few times. All gene names here are mouse names. Partial CDR3 DNA: TGTGCCAGCAGTTTCCCGACAAACCCAAACTCC. Its translation is CASSFPTNPNS. The whole CDR3 protein is CASSFPTNPNSDYTF. This chain connects TRBV15 to TRBJ1-2; D remains ambiguous. The CDR3 end lies 4 residues beyond the end of the read and is filled in from the germline J gene. Trimming left V 3 bases short and J 0 bases short, with 11 bases between. This CDR3 is built from 15 residues. Germline V gene sequence: CDR1 SGHND, CDR2 FRSKSL. Full variable domain (remainder filled in from reference TRBV15 and TRBJ1-2): DAGVTQTPRHEVAEKGQTIILKCEPVSGHNDLFWYRQTKIQGLELLSYFRSKSLMEDGGAFKDRFKAEMLNSSFSTLKIQPTEPKDSAVYLCASSFPTNPNSDYTFGSGTRLLVI.

Points on this clone: Genes and germline are mouse. The read halts 4 residues ahead of the CDR3 end, with the missing end drawn from the germline J gene. The V gene is TRBV19, the J gene TRBJ2-3; 7 bases are shared with TRBD1. Trimming cost V 6 bases and J 3 bases; bases outside gene matches: 4. The germline V gene encodes CDR1 FNHDT and CDR2 SITEND (reference sequence). The length of the CDR3 is 13 residues. The chain's CDR3 is CASTRQGAETLYF. The covered CDR3 bases are TGTGCCAGCACCCGACAGGGAGCAGAA.

This clone came up many times. All gene names here are mouse names. The read is 4 residues too short to cover the CDR3 end, so that end is filled in from the germline J gene. The rearrangement links TRBV13-3 to TRBJ2-1, with D perhaps TRBD1 (6 bases). Looked up from germline, CDR1 is NNHDY and CDR2 is SYVADS. The CDR3 covers 15 residues. Trimming pared 4 bases from V and 4 bases from J, leaving 15 bases between. CDR3 amino acids: CASSPQGRGYAEQFF. The part of the CDR3 DNA that was read is TGTGCCAGCAGTCCTCAGGGGAGAGGTTATGCT.

This clone was detected a few times. Mouse gene names apply. The read halts 4 residues ahead of the CDR3 end, with the missing end drawn from the germline J gene. The chain is built from TRBV1 and TRBJ2-1; TRBD2 aligns across 10 bases. The V gene's germline CDR1 is NSQYPW and CDR2 LRSPGD (reference sequence). V was pared by 1 base and J by 6 bases, with 3 bases of the junction left unmatched. The CDR3 loop spans 15 amino acids. The CDR3 bases that were read are TGCACCTGCAGTGCAGTCTGGGGGGGCATTGCT. It translates to CTCSAVWGGIA. In full, the CDR3 is CTCSAVWGGIAEQFF. Looking up the rest from reference TRBV1 and TRBJ2-1 gives the full variable domain: VTLLEQNPRWRLVPRGQAVNLRCILKNSQYPWMSWYQQDLQKQLQWLFTLRSPGDKEVKSLPGADYLATRVTDTELRLQVANMSQGRTLYCTCSAVWGGIAEQFFGPGTRLTVL.

Concerning this clone itself: The listed genes are named as in mouse. The CDR3 is cut off 4 residues early in the read; its end comes from the germline J gene. The genes are TRBV5 and TRBJ2-3; TRBD2 aligns across 10 bases. The V gene end was trimmed by 2 bases and the J gene end by 1 base; junction bases not matched to a gene: 3. CDR1 and CDR2 from the germline V gene are LGHNA and YNLKQL (reference sequence). The CDR3 runs 16 residues. CDR3 in amino acids: CASSQLGGRGAETLYF. The part of the CDR3 DNA that was read is TGTGCCAGCAGCCAACTGGGGGGGCGTGGTGCAGAA.

Concerning this clone: Gene names refer to mouse genes. The CDR3 goes on 4 residues after the read ends, and that part is filled in from the germline J gene. The sample contains more than one DNA sequence encoding this CDR3. V and J are TRBV1 and TRBJ1-2, with 10 bases fitting TRBD1. The CDR3 has 15 amino acids. Looked up from germline, CDR1 is NSQYPW and CDR2 is LRSPGD (reference sequence). V shed 3 bases, J shed 3 bases, and the junction held 4 bases outside the gene matches. CDR3 sequence: CTCSAGTGEDSDYTF. The part of the CDR3 DNA that was read is TGCACCTGCAGTGCGGGGACAGGGGAAGACTCC.

Concerning this clone: Gene names are the mouse ones. The CDR3 end lies 4 residues beyond the end of the read and is filled in from the germline J gene. The V gene is TRBV13-1, the J gene TRBJ2-5, with 10 bases aligning to TRBD1. CDR3 length: 14 residues. Looked up from germline, CDR1 is NSHNY and CDR2 is SYGAGN. CDR3 region: CASSLPGQGDTQYF. The CDR3 bases that were read are TGTGCCAGCAGCCTTCCGGGACAGGGGGAC.

This clone was seen repeatedly, ten times or more. Gene names and germline match the mouse. The CDR3 end falls 4 residues outside the read, so it is completed with the germline J gene. This rearrangement joins TRBV13-3 to TRBJ2-3; 10 bases line up with TRBD1. The CDR3 is 15 residues long. Germline-derived CDR1 and CDR2 are NNHDY and SYVADS. V gave up 6 bases and J gave up 0 bases; unmatched junction bases: 4. CDR3 in amino acids: CASKRDRGSAETLYF. The DNA read from the CDR3 is TGTGCCAGCAAACGGGACAGGGGTAGTGCAGAA.

There are many counts of this clone. Mouse gene names apply. The missing CDR3 end, 4 residues past where the read stops, is filled in from the germline J gene. The V and J genes are TRBV13-3 and TRBJ2-1, with 7 bases fitting TRBD1. From germline, CDR1 is NNHDY and CDR2 SYVADS. This CDR3 is built from 14 residues. The CDR3 sequence: CASSDQTGRAEQFF. CDR3 bases read: TGTGCCAGCAGTGATCAGACAGGGAGAGCT.

A word on this clone: A mismatch at residue 13 separates the TCRdb protein from the translated DNA, so the protein presented here was translated from the DNA. Mouse names are used for the genes. Read data end 3 residues before the CDR3 end; the end is taken from the germline J gene. V and J are TRBV1 and TRBJ1-6, with D possibly being TRBD1 (6 bases). TRBJ1-6 is reported as an ORF; its role is uncertain. Trimming removed 0 bases at V and 3 bases at J, with 9 bases between. Germline values: CDR1 NSQYPW, CDR2 LRSPGD (reference sequence). The CDR3 length is 16 residues. CDR3: CTCSAENRDYNSPLYF. The CDR3 DNA, read in part, is TGCACCTGCAGTGCAGAAAACAGGGACTATAATTCGCCC.

This clone has ten or more counts. Genes here carry mouse names. The CDR3 end lies 4 residues beyond the end of the read and is filled in from the germline J gene. The V call is TRBV13-3, the J call TRBJ2-7, with 9 bases lining up with TRBD2. V dropped 2 bases and J dropped 0; count of bases not matched to a gene: 6. Germline-derived CDR1 and CDR2 are NNHDY and SYVADS. The CDR3 is 16 residues long. The CDR3 bases that were read are TGTGCCAGCAGTGACCTGGGGGGGAGGAGCTCCTAT. This codes for CASSDLGGRSSY. The CDR3 in its entirety is CASSDLGGRSSYEQYF.

This clone was counted between two and nine times. The protein in this entry is translated from the DNA; at residue 11 it differs from the protein listed in TCRdb. Genes and germline come from the mouse. The read halts 3 residues ahead of the CDR3 end, with the missing end drawn from the germline J gene. The V gene is TRBV19, the J gene TRBJ1-3; D is unresolved. Germline V gene lookup returns CDR1 FNHDT and CDR2 SITEND (reference sequence). The CDR3 has 14 amino acids. V was shortened by 4 bases and J by 1 base, with 9 bases between the two germline ends. CDR3 amino acids: CASSFSISGNTLYF. The DNA read from the CDR3 is TGTGCCAGCAGTTTTTCTATATCTGGAAATACG.

This clone was seen at least ten times. Gene and germline names: mouse. The read is 4 residues too short to cover the CDR3 end, so that end is filled in from the germline J gene. The V gene is TRBV1, the J gene TRBJ2-7; D is possibly TRBD1 (6 bases). Germline values: CDR1 NSQYPW, CDR2 LRSPGD (reference sequence). CDR3 length: 13 amino acids. V was trimmed by 8 bases and J by 0 bases, leaving 11 bases between them. The sequenced CDR3 bases are TGCACCTGCTGGGACACGGCCTCCTAT. It encodes CTCWDTASY. The CDR3 as a whole reads CTCWDTASYEQYF.

This clone was counted only a few times. Mouse names are used for the genes. Read data end 4 residues before the CDR3 end; the end is taken from the germline J gene. This chain joins TRBV12-1 and TRBJ2-7; 8 nucleotides match TRBD1. The V gene end was trimmed by 2 bases and the J gene end by 0 bases; junction bases not matched to a gene: 2. CDR1 is SGHSN and CDR2 is HYEKVE in the germline V gene. The CDR3 runs 14 residues. The CDR3 loop is CASSPTGGSYEQYF. The part of the CDR3 DNA that was read is TGTGCCAGCTCTCCTACAGGGGGCTCCTAT. The variable domain in full, with the rest retrieved from reference TRBV12-1 and TRBJ2-7, is DSGVVQSPRHIIKEKGGRSVLTCIPISGHSNVVWYQQTLGKELKFLIQHYEKVERDKGFLPSRFSVQQFDDYHSEMNMSALELEDSAMYFCASSPTGGSYEQYFGPGTRLTVL.

This clone was detected only a few times. The listed genes are named as in mouse. Read sequence stops 4 residues before the CDR3 end, and the germline J gene provides the missing end. The rearrangement links TRBV13-3 to TRBJ2-2, with 7 bases aligning to TRBD2. Looked up from germline, CDR1 is NNHDY and CDR2 is SYVADS. The CDR3 has 17 residues. V shed 1 base and J 1 base; nucleotides not matched to a gene: 7. The CDR3 spells CASSDPPGGINTGQLYF. The CDR3 bases that were read are TGTGCCAGCAGTGATCCCCCTGGGGGTATAAACACCGGG.

A note on this clone: Mouse germline and gene names are used. The read gets to within 4 residues of the CDR3 end, and the germline J gene fills in the rest. The chain couples TRBV19 to TRBJ2-5; 8 nucleotides line up with TRBD2. The germline gives CDR1 FNHDT, CDR2 SITEND (reference sequence). V lost 5 bases, J lost 2 bases, and 1 base stayed unmatched. The CDR3 runs 13 residues. The CDR3 region is CASRLGVQDTQYF. CDR3 DNA, as far as it was read: TGTGCCAGCAGACTGGGGGTCCAAGAC. Looking up the rest from reference TRBV19 and TRBJ2-5 gives the full variable domain: GGIITQTPKFLIGQEGQKLTLKCQQNFNHDTMYWYRQDSGKGLRLIYYSITENDLQKGDLSEGYDASREKKSSFSLTVTSAQKNEMAVFLCASRLGVQDTQYFGPGTRLLVL.